This is a list of T cell receptor beta chains from one sample in a study of HIV-infected patients and healthy controls. TCRdb used MiXCR to reprocess the 5' RACE reads, holding one entry per CDR3 protein. The data contain about 67,000 distinct CDR3 sequences, 16% of them seen just once; the ten biggest clones take up approximately 5.2%. The sample taken for sequencing was CD4+ T cells from blood. These receptors were obtained from a human donor in good health. Both conserved end residues are part of each CDR3. The D gene is left open where the match is weak. For some rows the clone size is stated as once, few or many, or as a class when expanded; others skip it.

-	-	TRBJ2-3	TRBV7-2	TGTGCCAGCAGCCCCTCCCACACAGATACGCAGTATTTT	CASSPSHTDTQYF
-	TRBD1	TRBJ1-1	TRBV6-2/TRBV6-3	TGTGCCAGCAGCAACCCCGGACAGGCTCACACTGAAGCTTTCTTT	CASSNPGQAHTEAFF
-	-	TRBJ2-1	TRBV18	TGTGCCAGCTCCCACGGGGCAGGCGGGGATGAGCAGTTCTTC	CASSHGAGGDEQFF
-	TRBD2	TRBJ2-4	TRBV20-1	TGCAGTGCCCGGGGACTAGCGGGAGATGGAATTCAGTACTTC	CSARGLAGDGIQYF
medium-sized	-	TRBJ2-2	TRBV29-1	TGCAGCGGCACGGGGCAGAACACCGGGGAGCTGTTTTTT	CSGTGQNTGELFF
many	-	TRBJ1-5	TRBV19	TGTGCCAGTAGTGGATGGTCCGGGGGGCAGAGGAATCAGCCCCAGCATTTT	CASSGWSGGQRNQPQHF
-	-	TRBJ2-1	TRBV7-3	TGTGCCAGCAGCTTAACAGGAGGGACTGAGCAGTTCTTC	CASSLTGGTEQFF
few	-	TRBJ2-2	TRBV5-5	TGTGCCAGCAGCTTGGAGGGAGGAAACACCGGGGAGCTGTTTTTT	CASSLEGGNTGELFF
many	-	TRBJ2-7	TRBV7-9	TGTGCCAGCTTCTTAGGGCCTCCCTACGAGCAGTACTTC	CASFLGPPYEQYF
many	TRBD1	TRBJ2-7	TRBV7-2	TGTGCCAGCAGCTCTCCGGACAGGTCCTACGAGCAGTACTTC	CASSSPDRSYEQYF
few	TRBD1	TRBJ2-7	TRBV14	TGTGCCAGCGCAAATTCAGGGGGCTACGAGCAGTACTTC	CASANSGGYEQYF
many	-	TRBJ2-3	TRBV4-1	TGCGCCAGCACCTCCCAATATCTCAGGGGTGGTAGCACAGATACGCAGTATTTT	CASTSQYLRGGSTDTQYF
-	-	TRBJ2-5	TRBV6-2/TRBV6-3	TGTGCCAGCAGTTACTACGGGGAGACCCAGTACTTC	CASSYYGETQYF
-	-	TRBJ1-1	TRBV19	TGTGCCACGAGTAGGTATCAGAACACTGAAGCTTTCTTT	CATSRYQNTEAFF
many	-	TRBJ2-1	TRBV20-1	TGCAGTGCTAGATCGGGGGTCAATGAGCAGTTCTTC	CSARSGVNEQFF
-	-	TRBJ2-3	TRBV25-1	TGTGCCACCAAAAGAGGTACAGTAGATACGCAGTATTTT	CATKRGTVDTQYF
few	TRBD1	TRBJ2-7	TRBV20-1	TGCAGTGCTAGAGGCGCCGGGGACAGGGTGGCCTACGAGCAGTACTTC	CSARGAGDRVAYEQYF
-	-	TRBJ2-3	TRBV4-3	TGCGCCAGCAGCCAAAGCCTCGAAGATACGCAGTATTTT	CASSQSLEDTQYF